This T cell receptor (beta chain) was found in a study of T cells in localized non-small cell lung cancer. Generated by immunoSEQ multiplex PCR, the TCRdb table keeps only in-frame clones and is missing some. Found here are 1,100 to 1,500 clones, roughly 25% of them singletons; the top ten hold around 8.1%. Notes on the study in general: Patients showing higher blood T cell density tended to see longer overall survival. Adjacent uninvolved lung tissue had the highest T cell clonality, exceeding tumor. The study detected a median around 61 of the top 100 tumor clones in adjacent lung.

V was clipped by 4 bases and J by 2 bases; unmatched bases: 8. The V gene's germline CDR1 is GTSNPN and CDR2 SVGIG (reference sequence). CDR3 size: 15 residues. The sample holds a few counts of this clone. What it binds is not known. The receptor's source is a man aged 40 to 69 with stage II lung adenocarcinoma. The chain combines TRBV30 with TRBJ2-5; 9 nucleotides align to TRBD1. The sample consisted of lung tumor tissue, taken before any cancer treatment. The CDR3 DNA reads as TGTGCCTGGACCCCCTGGACAGGGGCGCAAGAGACCCAGTACTTC. This codes for CAWTPWTGAQETQYF.